This TCR beta chain is from a study of shared clonotypes between healthy human individuals. Study-wide context: Three men and a couple of women, aged 18 to 49, were donors. Study outcomes and limitations: Generally, estimated richness proved larger in naive subsets than it did in memory subsets.

V was cut by 7 bases and J by 1 base, with 11 bases left in between. This CDR3 is built from 13 residues. Germline values: CDR1 GTSNPN, CDR2 SVGIG (reference sequence). Assay: immunoSEQ multiplex PCR; the TCRdb copy retains only in-frame clones and omits some. The top ten clones hold approximately 0.13% of a sample with some 2,400,000 clones, 90% to 96% of them seen once. A remark on this clone: What it binds is not known.

Sequencing used naive CD4+ T cells sorted from blood. Sample subset: CD45RA+ positively selected. This receptor was identified in a man aged 18 to 35 in good health. J is TRBJ2-1 and V is TRBV30; tentative D call: TRBD1 (6 bases). The CDR3 region has the DNA TGTGCCTTGTCCAGGGGATCCTACAATGAGCAGTTCTTC. Its protein is CALSRGSYNEQFF.